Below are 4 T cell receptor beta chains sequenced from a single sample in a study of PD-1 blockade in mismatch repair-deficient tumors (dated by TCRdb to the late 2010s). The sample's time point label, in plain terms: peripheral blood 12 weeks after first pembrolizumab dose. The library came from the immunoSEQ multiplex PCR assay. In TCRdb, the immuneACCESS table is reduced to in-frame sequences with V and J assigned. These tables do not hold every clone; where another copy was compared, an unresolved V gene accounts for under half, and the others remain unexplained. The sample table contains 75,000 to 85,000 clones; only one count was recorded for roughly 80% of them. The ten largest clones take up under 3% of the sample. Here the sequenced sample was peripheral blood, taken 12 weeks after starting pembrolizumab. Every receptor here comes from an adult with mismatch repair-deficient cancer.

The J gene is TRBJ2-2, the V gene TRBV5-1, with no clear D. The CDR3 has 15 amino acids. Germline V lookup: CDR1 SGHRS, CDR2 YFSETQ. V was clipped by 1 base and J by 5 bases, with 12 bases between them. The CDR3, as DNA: TGCGCCAGCAGCTTGCTCCCAGGCCAAACCGGGGAGCTGTTTTTT. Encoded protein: CASSLLPGQTGELFF.

The CDR3 reads CASSFRWQGLENTEAFF. The CDR3 bases are TGTGCCAGCAGCTTTAGGTGGCAGGGCCTGGAGAACACTGAAGCTTTCTTT. J is TRBJ1-1 and V is TRBV13; weak D call: TRBD1 (5 bases). Trimming shortened V by 3 bases and J by 1 base, and 18 bases separated the two germline ends. This CDR3 has 17 amino acids. Germline values: CDR1 PRHDT, CDR2 FYEKMQ (reference sequence).

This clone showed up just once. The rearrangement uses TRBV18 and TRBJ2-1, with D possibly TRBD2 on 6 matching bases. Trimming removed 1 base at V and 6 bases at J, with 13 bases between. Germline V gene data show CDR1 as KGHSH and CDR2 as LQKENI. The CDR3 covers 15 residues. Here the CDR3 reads CASSPLGSAPNEQFF. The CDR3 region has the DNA TGTGCCAGCTCACCACTCGGGAGTGCCCCCAATGAGCAGTTCTTC.

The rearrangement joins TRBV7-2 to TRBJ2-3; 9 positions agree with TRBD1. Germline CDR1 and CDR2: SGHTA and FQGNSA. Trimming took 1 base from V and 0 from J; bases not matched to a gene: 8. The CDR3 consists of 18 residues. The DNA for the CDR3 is TGTGCCAGCAGCTTAGATCCGTCGGGACAGGGAAGCACAGATACGCAGTATTTT. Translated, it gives CASSLDPSGQGSTDTQYF.